This paragraph reports one TCR beta chain. The data were obtained in a study of CD8+ T cells in alopecia areata. Those with alopecia areata gave lesional scalp punch biopsies and peripheral blood. Extraction of RNA preceded its reverse transcription into cDNA, which served as the sequencing template. Some clones are missing from TCRdb's copy, which holds only in-frame ones; the method was immunoSEQ multiplex PCR. The sample shows 10,000 to 15,000 clones, 56% of them seen only once. Sequencing was carried out using skin. The TCR comes from a human donor with alopecia areata.

DNA for the CDR3: TGTGCCAGCAGTTTCAATATAAAAAGTGAAAAACTGTTTTTT. It specifies CASSFNIKSEKLFF. V and J are TRBV6-5 and TRBJ1-4; D ambiguous. The germline V and J ends were trimmed by 4 bases and 7 bases, with 13 bases remaining between them. The CDR3 extends over 14 amino acids. Germline V lookup: CDR1 MNHEY, CDR2 SVGAGI.